These 17 T cell receptor beta chains were all obtained from the same sample, sequenced in a study of shared clonotypes between healthy human individuals. Assay used: immunoSEQ multiplex PCR; TCRdb lists only in-frame clones, some missing. The profile shows hundreds of thousands of clones, 96% of them singletons. Naive CD8 cells were CD45RO-negative, positively selected for CCR7, excluding terminally differentiated effector memory CD45RA+ cells. Sequenced: naive CD8+ T cells sorted from blood. The source of these receptors is a woman in her twenties or thirties in good health.

The V and J genes are TRBV27 and TRBJ1-1, with 7 bases identical to TRBD1. The CDR3 is made up of 15 amino acids. V was pared by 2 bases and J by 5 bases, with 8 bases of the junction left unmatched. Germline V CDR1 and CDR2: MNHEY, SMNVEV (reference sequence). CDR3 sequence (DNA): TGTGCCAGCAGTTTAGTAGAGGGGGCGGGAACTGAAGCTTTCTTT. Protein: CASSLVEGAGTEAFF.

This clone was found once. J is TRBJ1-5 and V is TRBV28, with unresolved D. CDR1 is MDHEN, CDR2 SYDVKM, per germline. The ends were cut back, 7 bases at V and 0 bases at J, with 13 bases in the middle. CDR3 length: 15 residues. CDR3: CASNGPGISNQPQHF. The CDR3 DNA sequence: TGTGCCAGCAACGGGCCGGGAATTAGCAATCAGCCCCAGCATTTT.

In nucleotides, the CDR3 is TGTGCCAGCACCCTAGACGGGGGTATGGTTGGCGGGGAGCTGTTTTTT. Translating gives CASTLDGGMVGGELFF. The V gene is TRBV11-2, the J gene TRBJ2-2, with D possibly matching TRBD2 (6 bases). CDR3 length equals 16 residues. Germline CDR1 SGHAT, CDR2 FQNNGV. V shed 7 bases and J shed 7 bases, with 22 bases lying between them.

The chain joins TRBV28 to TRBJ2-7; D gene ambiguous. The CDR3 has 14 residues. CDR1 is MDHEN and CDR2 is SYDVKM in the germline V gene. V dropped 6 bases and J dropped 2 bases, with 14 bases sitting between them. DNA for the CDR3: TGTGCCAGCAGCTTGACCTGGCCAACCTACGAGCAGTACTTC. Its protein product is CASSLTWPTYEQYF.

This clone was seen a single time. The chain employs TRBV9 and TRBJ2-2; 10 nucleotides agree with TRBD2. The germline gives CDR1 SGDLS, CDR2 YYNGEE. Losses at the gene ends were 2 bases for V and 5 bases for J; bases not matched to a gene: 9. The CDR3 consists of 17 residues. The CDR3 here is CASSVPSTSGDTGELFF. Here the CDR3 DNA reads TGTGCCAGCAGCGTCCCCTCAACTAGCGGGGATACCGGGGAGCTGTTTTTT. The complete variable domain, with remaining parts taken from reference TRBV9 and TRBJ2-2, reads DSGVTQTPKHLITATGQRVTLRCSPRSGDLSVYWYQQSLDQGLQFLIQYYNGEERAKGNILERFSAQQFPDLHSELNLSSLELGDSALYFCASSVPSTSGDTGELFFGEGSRLTVL.

The chain employs TRBV7-2 and TRBJ2-1; D uncertain. V shed 1 base and J shed 3 bases, with 13 bases lying between them. This CDR3 comprises 16 residues. The germline V gene encodes CDR1 SGHTA and CDR2 FQGNSA. CDR3 region: CASSLGPIKVYNEQFF. The DNA of the CDR3 is TGTGCCAGCAGCTTAGGGCCCATCAAGGTCTACAATGAGCAGTTCTTC.

A word on this clone: Other DNA sequences from this sample encode an identical CDR3 as well. J is TRBJ2-7 and V is TRBV10-1; the D gene is possibly TRBD1 (6 bases). The CDR3 runs to 12 residues. Germline CDR1 WNHNN, CDR2 SYGVQD (reference sequence). Trimming removed 0 bases at V and 7 bases at J, with 7 bases between. Here the CDR3 reads CASSESRGEQYF. The CDR3 DNA follows: TGCGCCAGCAGTGAGTCGAGGGGGGAGCAGTACTTC.

This chain links TRBV4-1 with TRBJ1-1; D may be TRBD1 (5 bases). Germline V CDR1 and CDR2: MGHRA, YSYEKL. The CDR3 totals 15 residues. V lost 2 bases to trimming and J lost 6 bases, with 16 bases between them. The CDR3 DNA is TGCGCCAGCAGCCAATATCGGGACCAAGCCCCTGAAGCTTTCTTT. This encodes CASSQYRDQAPEAFF.

This chain links TRBV4-2 with TRBJ2-7, with TRBD2 identical over 8 bases. Trimming removed 2 bases from V and 5 bases from J; junction bases left unmatched: 14. The CDR3 loop spans 17 amino acids. Germline CDR1 reads LGHNA; CDR2 reads YNFKEQ. CDR3 sequence reads: CASSQMDGTRLFHEQYF. As DNA, the CDR3 is TGTGCCAGCAGCCAAATGGATGGGACTAGGCTCTTTCACGAGCAGTACTTC.

This rearrangement joins TRBV29-1 to TRBJ1-2, with a possible D match to TRBD1 (5 bases). Germline CDR1 is SQVTM and CDR2 is ANQGSEA. CDR3 length: 13 amino acids. The V end was cut by 7 bases, the J end by 8 bases, with 20 bases between. The CDR3 sequence is CSALGELAEGYTF. CDR3 bases: TGCAGCGCCCTGGGGGAGCTGGCGGAAGGCTACACCTTC.

This rearrangement joins TRBV5-6 to TRBJ1-2; a weak D match, TRBD1 (5 bases). V lost 8 bases and J 3 bases, leaving 14 bases between the germline ends. The germline gives CDR1 SGHDT, CDR2 YYEEEE. The CDR3 spans 13 residues. The CDR3: CASGSGRHYGYTF. CDR3 bases: TGTGCCAGTGGCTCAGGGAGGCACTATGGCTACACCTTC.

The chain's CDR3 is CASSDPRGRGGFDEQYF. CDR3 sequence (DNA): TGTGCCAGCAGTGACCCTAGGGGGAGGGGAGGCTTCGACGAGCAGTACTTC. The rearrangement uses TRBV2 and TRBJ2-7; TRBD2 is a possible D gene (7 bases). Germline CDR1 SNHLY, CDR2 FYNNEI. V lost 3 bases and J lost 5, with 23 bases in between. The CDR3 is made up of 17 amino acids.

This clone appeared once. This chain joins TRBV13 and TRBJ2-7; 9 bases fit TRBD2. The CDR3 extends over 15 amino acids. The V segment lost 0 bases and the J segment 4 bases; nucleotides outside the gene matches: 4. The germline gives CDR1 PRHDT, CDR2 FYEKMQ (reference sequence). Written as DNA, the CDR3 is TGTGCCAGCAGCTTAGGGGCGGGAGGGGAGTACGAGCAGTACTTC. It codes for CASSLGAGGEYEQYF.

The V gene is TRBV14, the J gene TRBJ2-1; no clear D gene. The germline CDR1 and CDR2 sequences are SGHDN and FVKESK. The CDR3 sequence is 16 residues long. V gave up 0 bases and J gave up 7 bases, with 16 bases separating them. CDR3 in amino acids: CASSQEGWLAGNEQFF. The CDR3 nucleotides are TGTGCCAGCAGCCAAGAGGGTTGGTTAGCTGGGAATGAGCAGTTCTTC.

The V call is TRBV9, the J call TRBJ2-1; the match to TRBD2 covers 8 bases. Trimming removed 0 bases from V and 8 bases from J; junction bases left unmatched: 7. CDR1 and CDR2 from the germline V gene are SGDLS and YYNGEE. The CDR3 extends over 15 amino acids. The chain's CDR3 is CASSVEGTSIDEQFF. In DNA form, the CDR3 reads TGTGCCAGCAGCGTAGAAGGGACTAGTATTGATGAGCAGTTCTTC.

This chain connects TRBV5-8 to TRBJ1-1, with D possibly matching TRBD1 (5 bases). Germline CDR1 and CDR2: SGHTS and YDEGEE. V was trimmed by 0 bases and J by 2 bases, leaving 11 bases between them. CDR3 length: 15 amino acids. The DNA for the CDR3 is TGTGCCAGCAGCTTGGATTTAGGGGCAAACACTGAAGCTTTCTTT. Its translation: CASSLDLGANTEAFF.

DNA for the CDR3: TGTGCCAGCGCAGATGGGACAGTCTACGAGCAGTACTTC. Translating it yields CASADGTVYEQYF. The V call is TRBV6-1, the J call TRBJ2-7, with 7 nucleotides matching TRBD1. After removal of 8 bases from V and 3 bases from J, the junction contained 7 bases not matched to a gene. This CDR3 has 13 amino acids. Germline V gives CDR1 MNHNS, CDR2 SASEGT.